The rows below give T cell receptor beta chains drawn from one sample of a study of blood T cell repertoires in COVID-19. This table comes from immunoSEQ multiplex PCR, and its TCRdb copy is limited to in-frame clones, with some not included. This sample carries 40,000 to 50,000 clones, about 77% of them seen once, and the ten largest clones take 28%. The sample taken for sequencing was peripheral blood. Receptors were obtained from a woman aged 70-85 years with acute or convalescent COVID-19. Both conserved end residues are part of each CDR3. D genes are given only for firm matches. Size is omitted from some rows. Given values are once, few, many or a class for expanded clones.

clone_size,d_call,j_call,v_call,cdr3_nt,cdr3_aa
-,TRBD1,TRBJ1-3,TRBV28,TGTGCCAGCAGTCCGGGACAGGCCTTCGGAAACACCATATATTTT,CASSPGQAFGNTIYF
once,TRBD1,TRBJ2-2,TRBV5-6,TGTGCCAGCAGCCCTGACAGGGGGCTGGTCACCGGGGAGCTGTTTTTT,CASSPDRGLVTGELFF
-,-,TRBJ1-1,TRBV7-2,TGTGCCAGCAGCTATGGCCCGAACCCGAACACTGAAGCTTTCTTT,CASSYGPNPNTEAFF
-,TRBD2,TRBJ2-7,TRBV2,TGTGCCAGCAGTTATACGGGGGGCGAGCAGTACTTC,CASSYTGGEQYF
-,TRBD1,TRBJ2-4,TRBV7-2,TGTGCCAGCAGCTTAGCCGGACAGGGTGACATTCAGTACTTC,CASSLAGQGDIQYF
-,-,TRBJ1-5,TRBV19,TGTGCCAGCGGCCCAAACAGGGAATGGAGCAATCAGCCCCAGCATTTT,CASGPNREWSNQPQHF
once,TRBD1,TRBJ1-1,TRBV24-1,TGTGCCACCCGGGGACAGGGGAAAGCTGAAGCTTTCTTT,CATRGQGKAEAFF
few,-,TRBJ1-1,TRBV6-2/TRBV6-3,TGTGCCAGCAGCTTACAGGGCCCCATGAACACTGAAGCTTTCTTT,CASSLQGPMNTEAFF
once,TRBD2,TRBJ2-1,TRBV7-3,TGTGCCAGCAGCTTAATTGCGCGGGGGGACCACAATGAGCAGTTCTTC,CASSLIARGDHNEQFF
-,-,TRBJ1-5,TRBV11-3,TGTGCCAGCAGCTCTACCTCGGGTTCCCTCTGCAATCAGCCCCAGCATTTT,CASSSTSGSLCNQPQHF
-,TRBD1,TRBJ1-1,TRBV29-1,TGCAGCGTTGAGGGACAGGGATTGAACACTGAAGCTTTCTTT,CSVEGQGLNTEAFF
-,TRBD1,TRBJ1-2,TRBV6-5,TGTGCCAGCAGGCAGCAGGGGGTCGGCTATGGCTACACCTTC,CASRQQGVGYGYTF
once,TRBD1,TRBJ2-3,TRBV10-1,TGCGCCAGCAGTGGGACAGGTTCATACGGTGGTACGCAGTATTTT,CASSGTGSYGGTQYF
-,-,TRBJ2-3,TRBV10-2,TGCGCCAGCAGTGCGCTAAGACTGAGCACAGATACGCAGTATTTT,CASSALRLSTDTQYF
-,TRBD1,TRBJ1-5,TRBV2,TGTGCCAGCAGCTGGACAGGGAGCGATCAGCCCCAGCATTTT,CASSWTGSDQPQHF
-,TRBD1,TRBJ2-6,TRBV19,TGTGCCAGTAGTACCCGGGACAGGTTTTATGCTGGGGCCAACGTCCTGACTTTC,CASSTRDRFYAGANVLTF
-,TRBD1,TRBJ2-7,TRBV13,TGTGCCAGCAGCTTAGGGGGACAGGGAATCTACGAGCAGTACTTC,CASSLGGQGIYEQYF
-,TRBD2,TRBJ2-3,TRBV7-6,TGTGCCAGCAGCTCCTGGACTAGCGGGAGCACAGATACGCAGTATTTT,CASSSWTSGSTDTQYF
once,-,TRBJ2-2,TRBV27,TGTGCCAGCAGTTGGAAAGACCCCGCGGCAAACACCGGGGAGCTGTTTTTT,CASSWKDPAANTGELFF
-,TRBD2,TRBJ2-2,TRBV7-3,TGTGCCAGCAGCCGTGGGACTAGCCGCTCCGGGGAGCTGTTTTTT,CASSRGTSRSGELFF
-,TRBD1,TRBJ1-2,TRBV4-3,TGCGCCAGCAGCCGTGGACAGGGAAACTATGGCTACACCTTC,CASSRGQGNYGYTF
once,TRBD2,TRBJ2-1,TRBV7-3,TGTGCCAGCAGCTTATACACGGGAGGCCACAATGAGCAGTTCTTC,CASSLYTGGHNEQFF
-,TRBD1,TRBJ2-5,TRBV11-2,TGTGCCAGCAGCTTAGGGTTTCCAGGACAGGGGAATGGAGAGACCCAGTACTTC,CASSLGFPGQGNGETQYF
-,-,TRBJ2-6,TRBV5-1,TGCGCCAGCAGCTTGGCCCTCTCTGGGGCCAACGTCCTGACTTTC,CASSLALSGANVLTF
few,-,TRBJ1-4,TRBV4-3,TGCGCCAGCAGCCAAGGTGGGGCAGAGAATGAAAAACTGTTTTTT,CASSQGGAENEKLFF
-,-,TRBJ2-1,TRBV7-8,TGTGCCAGCAGCTTAGGTGTTGGGCAGCAGTTCTTC,CASSLGVGQQFF
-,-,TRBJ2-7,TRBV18,TGTGCCAGCTCATTCGCCCGGACAGAAACGTACGAGCAGTACTTC,CASSFARTETYEQYF
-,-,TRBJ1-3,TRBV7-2,TGTGCCAGCAGCTTAGCGGGGGCCAACACCATATATTTT,CASSLAGANTIYF
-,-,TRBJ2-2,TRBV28,TGTGCCAGCTTAAGGGGTGCCGGGGAGCTGTTTTTT,CASLRGAGELFF
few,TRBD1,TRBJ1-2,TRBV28,TGTGCCAGCAGTTTTATTTCCCAAGGACAGGTGCCTGGCTACACCTTC,CASSFISQGQVPGYTF
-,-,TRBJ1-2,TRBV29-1,TGCAGCGTTGCAGGGAGGTATGGCTACACCTTC,CSVAGRYGYTF
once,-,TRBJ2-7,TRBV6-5,TGTGCCAGCAGTTACTCGGCCCCGGACAGCCCCTACGAGCAGTACTTC,CASSYSAPDSPYEQYF
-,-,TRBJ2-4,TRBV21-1,TGTGCCAGCAGCAAAGGGGGACTTAGCGGGGCCGCTATAGCCAAAAACATTCAGTACTTC,CASSKGGLSGAAIAKNIQYF
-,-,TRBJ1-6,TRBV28,TGTGCCAGCACGTACAGCAATTCACCCCTCCACTTT,CASTYSNSPLHF
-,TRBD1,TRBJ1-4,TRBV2,TGTGCCAGCAGTCGTCGGGACAGGGAAAAACTGTTTTTT,CASSRRDREKLFF
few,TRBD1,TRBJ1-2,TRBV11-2,TGTGCCAGCAGCTTAGGACGGACAGGGGGCAATGGCTACACCTTC,CASSLGRTGGNGYTF
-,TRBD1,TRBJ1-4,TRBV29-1,TGCAGCGTTGGGGGACAGGGTGGGGAAAAACTGTTTTTT,CSVGGQGGEKLFF
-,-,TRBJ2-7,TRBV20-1,TGCAGTGCTAGCCAGGGGTACGAGCAGTACTTC,CSASQGYEQYF
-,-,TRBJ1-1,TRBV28,TGTGCCAGCAGTCCCCGGTTGGGAGGAGGCACTAAAGCTTTCTTT,CASSPRLGGGTKAFF
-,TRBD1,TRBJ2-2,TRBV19,TGTGCCAGTAGAAGAGACAGGGGAGTAGGCACCGGGGAGCTGTTTTTT,CASRRDRGVGTGELFF
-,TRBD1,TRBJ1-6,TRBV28,TGTGCCAGCTGTCGAAGGACAGGGTATAATTCACCCCTCCACTTT,CASCRRTGYNSPLHF
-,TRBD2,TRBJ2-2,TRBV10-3,TGTGCCATCAGTACTAGCGGGGGGGCTATCGGGGAGCTGTTTTTT,CAISTSGGAIGELFF
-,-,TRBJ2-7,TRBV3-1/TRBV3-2,TGTGCCAGCAGCCCCGGGGACTCCTACGAGCAGTACTTC,CASSPGDSYEQYF
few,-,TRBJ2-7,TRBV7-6,TGTGCCAGCAGCCCACTTGGGCAGGATACCTACGAGCAGTACTTC,CASSPLGQDTYEQYF
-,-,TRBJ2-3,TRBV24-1,TGTGCCACCAGTGATTCGACCGAGCGGGGCACAGATACGCAGTATTTT,CATSDSTERGTDTQYF
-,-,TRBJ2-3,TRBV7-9,TGTGCCAGCAGCTCAAGACTAGAGGCCACAGATACGCAGTATTTT,CASSSRLEATDTQYF